These T cell receptor beta chains were read from a single sample in a study of OX40 agonist ivuxolimab in advanced cancers. Profiling relied on immunoSEQ multiplex PCR, and the TCRdb table lists in-frame clones only, not all of them. Among tens of thousands of clones, more than 70% were seen once, and the ten largest hold about 0.2%. Sequenced here: CD4+ or CD8+ T cells sorted from blood, sampled in a trial of the OX40 agonist ivuxolimab. The receptors originated from an adult with an advanced solid tumor such as melanoma, head and neck, liver or kidney cancer. Both conserved end residues are part of each CDR3. A D gene is named only where the DNA matches it firmly. Size is stated for part of the rows, as once, few or many counts, or as a class when the clone is expanded.

D	V	J	size	CDR3	DNA
-	TRBV5-5	TRBJ2-7	-	CASSLVEGYEQYF	TGTGCCAGCAGCTTGGTAGAGGGCTACGAGCAGTACTTC
-	TRBV30	TRBJ1-1	-	CAWSFWVDTEAFF	TGTGCCTGGAGTTTTTGGGTTGACACTGAAGCTTTCTTT
-	TRBV27	TRBJ2-7	-	CASSFGGPRAGYEQYF	TGTGCCAGCAGTTTCGGGGGACCGCGGGCGGGCTACGAGCAGTACTTC
-	TRBV5-1	TRBJ1-1	once	CASSLVGGPVTEAFF	TGCGCCAGCAGCTTGGTGGGGGGGCCGGTGACTGAAGCTTTCTTT
-	TRBV10-3	TRBJ2-1	-	CAISELGSWYNEQFF	TGTGCCATCAGTGAGTTGGGGAGCTGGTACAATGAGCAGTTCTTC
-	TRBV9	TRBJ1-2	-	CASSVAASRNYGYTF	TGTGCCAGCAGCGTAGCTGCATCCAGGAACTATGGCTACACCTTC
-	TRBV5-4	TRBJ1-4	-	CASSFGPSEKLFF	TGTGCCAGCAGCTTCGGACCCTCCGAAAAACTGTTTTTT
-	TRBV7-9	TRBJ2-3	once	CASTFSPRGTDTQYF	TGTGCCAGCACCTTTTCTCCGAGAGGCACAGATACGCAGTATTTT
-	TRBV4-2	TRBJ2-1	-	CASSPRPYNEQFF	TGTGCCAGCAGCCCTAGACCCTACAATGAGCAGTTCTTC
-	TRBV30	TRBJ2-7	-	CAWSKTVEQYF	TGTGCCTGGAGTAAGACAGTCGAGCAGTACTTC
-	TRBV4-1	TRBJ1-3	-	CASSQQGLSGNTIYF	TGCGCCAGCAGCCAACAGGGGCTCTCTGGAAACACCATATATTTT
-	TRBV10-1	TRBJ1-4	-	CACRTIGKLFF	TGCGCCTGCCGGACAATCGGAAAACTGTTTTTT
-	TRBV28	TRBJ2-7	once	CASSVSGFYEQYF	TGTGCCAGCAGTGTATCGGGTTTTTACGAGCAGTACTTC
TRBD1	TRBV4-2	TRBJ1-2	-	CASSPIGAGTGKDCTF	TGTGCCAGCAGCCCGATAGGGGCCGGGACAGGGAAAGACTGCACCTTC
TRBD1	TRBV19	TRBJ2-7	-	CASSIGRGYEQYF	TGTGCCAGTAGTATCGGCAGGGGGTACGAGCAGTACTTC
-	TRBV30	TRBJ1-1	-	CAWNQDSYEAFF	TGTGCCTGGAATCAGGACAGTTACGAAGCTTTCTTT
TRBD2	TRBV5-1	TRBJ2-2	-	CASSSGLAGGRTGELFF	TGCGCCAGCAGCTCGGGACTAGCGGGAGGGAGGACCGGGGAGCTGTTTTTT
-	TRBV6-5	TRBJ1-4	-	CASSYSIWTTNEKLFF	TGTGCCAGCAGTTATTCGATCTGGACAACTAATGAAAAACTGTTTTTT
-	TRBV5-4	TRBJ2-5	-	CASSSAQGYQETQYF	TGTGCCAGCAGCTCCGCGCAAGGGTACCAAGAGACCCAGTACTTC
-	TRBV30	TRBJ1-2	-	CAWSVRGAAANTF	TGTGCCTGGAGTGTACGGGGCGCAGCCGCGAACACCTTC
TRBD1	TRBV6-1	TRBJ2-7	-	CASSELGTGGFYEQYF	TGTGCCAGCAGTGAACTCGGGACAGGGGGCTTCTACGAGCAGTACTTC
TRBD1	TRBV30	TRBJ1-5	-	CACSTGVDQPQHF	TGTGCCTGCTCGACAGGGGTGGATCAGCCCCAGCATTTT
TRBD1	TRBV19	TRBJ1-2	once	CASSIPGTGTYGYTF	TGTGCCAGTAGTATCCCCGGGACAGGAACCTATGGCTACACCTTC
-	TRBV5-1	TRBJ1-6	-	CASSQDGSPLHF	TGCGCCAGCAGCCAGGATGGCTCACCCCTCCACTTT
-	TRBV5-1	TRBJ1-3	once	CASSLGGKSSGNTIYF	TGCGCCAGCAGCTTGGGGGGCAAAAGCTCTGGAAACACCATATATTTT
-	TRBV5-1	TRBJ1-2	once	CASSLGRTLNYGYTF	TGCGCCAGCAGCTTGGGGAGGACACTAAACTATGGCTACACCTTC
-	TRBV7-6	TRBJ2-7	-	CASSLESRRGRGEQYF	TGTGCCAGCAGCTTGGAGAGTAGGCGGGGAAGAGGCGAGCAGTACTTC
-	TRBV5-1	TRBJ2-7	-	CASSSDEEQYF	TGCGCCAGCAGCTCAGACGAAGAGCAGTACTTC
-	TRBV5-1	TRBJ2-5	-	CASSFGQGTETQYF	TGCGCCAGCAGCTTCGGGCAGGGGACGGAGACCCAGTACTTC
-	TRBV10-1	TRBJ1-5	-	CASSERGNQPQHF	TGCGCCAGCAGTGAGCGGGGAAATCAGCCCCAGCATTTT
TRBD2	TRBV30	TRBJ2-7	-	CAWTSGAYEQYF	TGTGCCTGGACTAGCGGGGCCTACGAGCAGTACTTC
-	TRBV5-1	TRBJ2-1	-	CASSPIFNEQFF	TGCGCCAGCAGCCCGATTTTTAATGAGCAGTTCTTC
TRBD2	TRBV7-2	TRBJ2-7	-	CASSLVGLAIEQYF	TGTGCCAGCAGCTTAGTAGGACTAGCGATCGAGCAGTACTTC
TRBD1	TRBV5-5	TRBJ1-5	-	CASSPGQGGNQPQHF	TGTGCCAGCAGCCCCGGACAGGGGGGAAATCAGCCCCAGCATTTT
-	TRBV5-6	TRBJ2-5	-	CASSLSRGLETQYF	TGTGCCAGCAGCTTGTCACGGGGATTGGAGACCCAGTACTTC
-	TRBV27	TRBJ2-1	-	CASSLLSSYNEQFF	TGTGCCAGCAGTTTGTTGAGCTCCTACAATGAGCAGTTCTTC
-	TRBV10-3	TRBJ1-5	-	CAISGILGQPQHF	TGTGCCATCAGTGGAATTCTAGGTCAGCCCCAGCATTTT
-	TRBV11-3	TRBJ2-3	-	CASSLGPSTDTQYF	TGTGCCAGCAGCCTGGGTCCTAGCACAGATACGCAGTATTTT
TRBD1	TRBV18	TRBJ2-1	-	CASSPGATGGNEQFF	TGTGCCAGCTCACCGGGGGCGACAGGGGGCAATGAGCAGTTCTTC
TRBD1	TRBV7-9	TRBJ2-7	-	CASSSNRDRADEQYF	TGTGCCAGCAGCTCGAACCGGGACAGGGCCGACGAGCAGTACTTC
TRBD2	TRBV5-8	TRBJ2-7	-	CASSLSGLAGEQYF	TGTGCCAGCAGCTTATCCGGACTAGCGGGGGAGCAGTACTTC
TRBD2	TRBV5-1	TRBJ2-1	-	CASSLGAGGDEQFF	TGCGCCAGCAGCTTGGGGGCGGGGGGCGATGAGCAGTTCTTC
-	TRBV30	TRBJ1-1	-	CAWTGQGYRWTEAFF	TGTGCCTGGACGGGGCAGGGGTATAGATGGACTGAAGCTTTCTTT
TRBD1	TRBV30	TRBJ1-1	-	CASQTGRDTEAFF	TGTGCCTCCCAGACAGGGCGGGACACTGAAGCTTTCTTT
-	TRBV11-2	TRBJ2-3	few	CASSPPGGTQYF	TGTGCCAGCAGCCCTCCCGGTGGTACGCAGTATTTT
-	TRBV18	TRBJ1-1	-	CASSPATGNTEAFF	TGTGCCAGCTCACCGGCGACGGGGAACACTGAAGCTTTCTTT
-	TRBV6-1	TRBJ1-1	-	CASSDALGGDTEAFF	TGTGCCAGCAGTGACGCGCTCGGGGGGGACACTGAAGCTTTCTTT
TRBD2	TRBV5-1	TRBJ2-1	once	CASSFEAGGPSYEQFF	TGCGCCAGCAGCTTCGAAGCGGGAGGGCCATCCTATGAGCAGTTCTTC
TRBD2	TRBV7-2	TRBJ2-1	-	CASSPDGKAGLGPNEQFF	TGTGCCAGCAGCCCGGATGGAAAAGCGGGACTAGGGCCCAATGAGCAGTTCTTC
-	TRBV28	TRBJ2-3	-	CASSIPTSRARDTQYF	TGTGCCAGCAGTATACCCACTTCTAGGGCCCGCGATACGCAGTATTTT
-	TRBV5-1	TRBJ1-2	few	CASSVQENYGYTF	TGCGCCAGCAGCGTACAGGAAAACTATGGCTACACCTTC
TRBD1	TRBV5-6	TRBJ2-1	-	CASSTFRDSSYNEQFF	TGTGCCAGCAGCACCTTCCGGGACAGCTCCTACAATGAGCAGTTCTTC
-	TRBV5-1	TRBJ2-6	-	CASTRTRASGANVLTF	TGCGCCAGCACCCGAACCCGGGCCTCTGGGGCCAACGTCCTGACTTTC
TRBD1	TRBV27	TRBJ1-2	-	CASNQRGHEGYTF	TGTGCCAGCAATCAAAGGGGGCATGAAGGCTACACCTTC
TRBD1	TRBV30	TRBJ1-3	-	CAWSPGTGAGNTIYF	TGTGCCTGGAGTCCCGGGACAGGGGCTGGAAACACCATATATTTT